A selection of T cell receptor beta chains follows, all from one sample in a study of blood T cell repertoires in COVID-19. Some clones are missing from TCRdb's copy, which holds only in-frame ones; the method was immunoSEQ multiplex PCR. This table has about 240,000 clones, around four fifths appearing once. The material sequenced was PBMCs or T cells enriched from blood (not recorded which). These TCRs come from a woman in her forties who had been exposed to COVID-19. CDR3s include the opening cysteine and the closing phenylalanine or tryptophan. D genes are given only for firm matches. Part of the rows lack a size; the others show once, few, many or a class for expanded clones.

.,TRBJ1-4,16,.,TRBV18,CASSSGQIATNEKLFF,TGTGCCAGCTCGTCAGGACAGATTGCAACTAATGAAAAACTGTTTTTT
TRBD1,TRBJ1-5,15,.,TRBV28,CASSPHGQGNQPQHF,TGTGCCAGCAGCCCCCATGGACAGGGCAATCAGCCCCAGCATTTT
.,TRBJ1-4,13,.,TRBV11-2,CASSLVANEKLFF,TGTGCCAGCAGCTTAGTGGCCAATGAAAAACTGTTTTTT
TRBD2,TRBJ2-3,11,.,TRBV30,CAWGLADTQYF,TGTGCCTGGGGACTAGCAGATACGCAGTATTTT
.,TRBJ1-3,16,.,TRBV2,CASSEMEQLSGNTIYF,TGTGCCAGCAGTGAAATGGAACAGCTCTCTGGAAACACCATATATTTT
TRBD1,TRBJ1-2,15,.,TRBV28,CASRAGGRTNYGYTF,TGTGCCAGCAGGGCAGGGGGACGCACTAACTATGGCTACACCTTC
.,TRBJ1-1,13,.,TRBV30,CAWSVRQGRVAFF,TGTGCCTGGAGTGTACGTCAGGGGAGGGTAGCTTTCTTT
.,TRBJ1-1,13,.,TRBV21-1,CASTSQLNTEAFF,TGTGCCAGCACGAGTCAATTGAACACTGAAGCTTTCTTT
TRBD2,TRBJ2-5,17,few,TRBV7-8,CASSLGGLAGVQETQYF,TGTGCCAGCAGCTTAGGCGGGCTAGCGGGGGTCCAAGAGACCCAGTACTTC
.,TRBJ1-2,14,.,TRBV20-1,CSASSSAADYGYTF,TGCAGTGCTAGTAGTTCGGCTGCGGACTATGGCTACACCTTC
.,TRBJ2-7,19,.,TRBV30,CAWSVLGPRSEGGKYEQYF,TGTGCCTGGAGTGTACTAGGCCCCCGGTCTGAGGGTGGGAAATACGAGCAGTACTTC
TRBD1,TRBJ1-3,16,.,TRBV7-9,CASSWDRDSSGNTIYF,TGTGCCAGCAGTTGGGACCGGGACAGCTCAGGAAACACCATATATTTT
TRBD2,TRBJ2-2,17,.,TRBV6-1,CASSEMVGQRGTGELFF,TGTGCCAGCAGTGAAATGGTGGGCCAGCGGGGGACCGGGGAGCTGTTTTTT
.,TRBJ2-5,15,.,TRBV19,CASTRDSRDGETQYF,TGTGCCAGTACCCGGGACTCGCGAGATGGGGAGACCCAGTACTTC